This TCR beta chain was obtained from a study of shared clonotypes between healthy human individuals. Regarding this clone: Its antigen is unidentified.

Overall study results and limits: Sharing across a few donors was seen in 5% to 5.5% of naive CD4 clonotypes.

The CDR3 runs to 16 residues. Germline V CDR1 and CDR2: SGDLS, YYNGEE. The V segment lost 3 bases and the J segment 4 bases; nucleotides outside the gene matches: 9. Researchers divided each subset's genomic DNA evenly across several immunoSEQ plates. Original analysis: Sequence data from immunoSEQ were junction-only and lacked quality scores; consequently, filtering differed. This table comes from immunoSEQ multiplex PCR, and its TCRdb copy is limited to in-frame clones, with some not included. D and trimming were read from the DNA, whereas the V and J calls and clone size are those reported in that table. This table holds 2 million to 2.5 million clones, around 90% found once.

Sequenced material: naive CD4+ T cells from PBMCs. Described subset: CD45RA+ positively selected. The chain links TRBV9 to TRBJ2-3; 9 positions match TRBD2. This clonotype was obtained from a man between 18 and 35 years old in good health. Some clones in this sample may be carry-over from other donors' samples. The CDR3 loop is CASSGGRREGSDTQYF. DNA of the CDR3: TGTGCCAGCAGCGGGGGGCGGCGGGAGGGATCAGATACGCAGTATTTT.